These 15 T cell receptor beta chains came from one sample sequenced in a study of blood T cell repertoires in COVID-19 (dated by TCRdb to the early 2020s). Library preparation was by the immunoSEQ multiplex PCR assay. TCRdb re-hosts the immuneACCESS table, in-frame sequences only. Its copies lack some clones; in the studies checked, an unresolved V gene accounts for under half of them, and the cause for the rest is not known. This sample is represented by around 200,000 clones; about 88% of them were singletons. The top ten clonotypes cover 4.9% of the sample. Sequencing used peripheral blood. These receptors were obtained from an elderly woman with acute or convalescent COVID-19.

J is TRBJ1-2 and V is TRBV7-3, with 8 nucleotides matching TRBD1. Germline V gene sequence: CDR1 SGHTA, CDR2 FQGTGA. This CDR3 comprises 13 residues. Trimming took 3 bases from V and 6 from J; bases not matched to a gene: 3. In nucleotides, the CDR3 is TGTGCCAGCAGCTTGGACAGGGCCCATGGCTACACCTTC. This gives the protein CASSLDRAHGYTF.

This rearrangement joins TRBV30 to TRBJ2-3; D may be TRBD1 (5 bases). Trimming removed 0 bases at V and 4 bases at J, with 8 bases between. The CDR3 has 13 residues. Germline lookup yields CDR1 GTSNPN and CDR2 SVGIG (reference sequence). CDR3: CAWSVGDPDTQYF. The CDR3 region has the DNA TGTGCCTGGAGTGTAGGGGATCCAGATACGCAGTATTTT.

The genes are TRBV7-8 and TRBJ2-5, with TRBD2 matching over 7 bases. Looked up from germline, CDR1 is SGHVS and CDR2 is FQNEAQ. This CDR3 is built from 13 residues. With V trimmed by 5 bases and J by 3 bases, 3 bases remained unmatched. The CDR3, as DNA: TGTGCCAGCAGCCGGACTAGAGAAGAGACCCAGTACTTC. Protein: CASSRTREETQYF.

This chain connects TRBV18 to TRBJ1-2, with 7 bases matching TRBD1. V trimming: 2 bases; J trimming: 7 bases; junction bases outside the gene matches: 7. Germline V gene sequence: CDR1 KGHSH, CDR2 LQKENI. The CDR3 sequence is 14 residues long. The CDR3 loop is CASSPLATGSGYTF. The CDR3 DNA reads TGTGCCAGCTCACCATTGGCGACAGGGAGTGGCTACACCTTC.

This clone was seen once. This chain links TRBV6-5 with TRBJ1-2; 8 bases line up with TRBD1. The CDR3 loop spans 13 amino acids. J lost 6 bases, V lost 2 bases, and 2 bases had no gene match. Germline CDR1 reads MNHEY; CDR2 reads SVGAGI. This CDR3 reads CASSYRQGHGYTF. CDR3 DNA: TGTGCCAGCAGTTACCGACAGGGGCATGGCTACACCTTC.

This clone was observed once. The genes are TRBV18 and TRBJ2-5; 7 positions agree with TRBD1. The CDR3 spans 13 residues. Germline V lookup: CDR1 KGHSH, CDR2 LQKENI. J was trimmed by 5 bases and V by 7 bases; bases with no gene match: 7. The CDR3 sequence is CASFSGGLETQYF. DNA of the CDR3: TGTGCCAGCTTCTCAGGGGGTTTGGAGACCCAGTACTTC.

The chain joins TRBV2 to TRBJ2-1; 9 bases align to TRBD2. The CDR3 contains 15 residues. The germline gives CDR1 SNHLY, CDR2 FYNNEI. The trim removed 2 bases at V and 3 bases at J, leaving 2 bases unmatched. The CDR3 region is CASSELAGFYNEQFF. The DNA of the CDR3 is TGTGCCAGCAGTGAACTAGCGGGATTCTACAATGAGCAGTTCTTC. The variable domain in full, with the rest retrieved from reference TRBV2 and TRBJ2-1, is EPEVTQTPSHQVTQMGQEVILRCVPISNHLYFYWYRQILGQKVEFLVSFYNNEISEKSEIFDDQFSVERPDGSNFTLKIRSTKLEDSAMYFCASSELAGFYNEQFFGPGTRLTVL.

This chain joins TRBV18 and TRBJ2-3; 7 bases match TRBD2. The CDR3 is made up of 17 amino acids. Looked up from germline, CDR1 is KGHSH and CDR2 is LQKENI. Germline trimming cut 4 bases from V and 0 bases from J; bases unmatched to any gene: 10. CDR3 loop: CASSLYRGAGSTDTQYF. CDR3 in DNA: TGTGCCAGCTCACTTTATCGGGGAGCGGGGAGCACAGATACGCAGTATTTT. Filled out from reference TRBV18 and TRBJ2-3, the complete variable domain reads NAGVMQNPRHLVRRRGQEARLRCSPMKGHSHVYWYRQLPEEGLKFMVYLQKENIIDESGMPKERFSAEFPKEGPSILRIQQVVRGDSAAYFCASSLYRGAGSTDTQYFGPGTRLTVL.

This clone was detected only a few times. The chain has TRBV18 and TRBJ2-1; 9 nucleotides match TRBD2. The J segment lost 1 base and the V segment lost 1 base, leaving 11 bases of the junction unmatched. The CDR3 totals 19 residues. In germline, CDR1 is KGHSH, CDR2 LQKENI. The CDR3 nucleotides read TGTGCCAGCTCACCACTAGGCAGTAGCGGGAGTACGTCCTACAATGAGCAGTTCTTC. Its translation is CASSPLGSSGSTSYNEQFF. Full variable domain (missing parts from reference TRBV18 and TRBJ2-1): NAGVMQNPRHLVRRRGQEARLRCSPMKGHSHVYWYRQLPEEGLKFMVYLQKENIIDESGMPKERFSAEFPKEGPSILRIQQVVRGDSAAYFCASSPLGSSGSTSYNEQFFGPGTRLTVL.

The CDR3 loop reads CASSLGHQETQYF. The CDR3 DNA is TGTGCCAGCAGCTTGGGCCACCAAGAGACCCAGTACTTC. This chain connects TRBV7-2 to TRBJ2-5, with D unclear. This CDR3 region has 13 residues. CDR1 and CDR2 from the germline V gene are SGHTA and FQGNSA. V was clipped by 3 bases and J by 0 bases, with 5 bases between them. Supplemented by reference TRBV7-2 and TRBJ2-5, the full variable domain reads GAGVSQSPSNKVTEKGKDVELRCDPISGHTALYWYRQSLGQGLEFLIYFQGNSAPDKSGLPSDRFSAERTGGSVSTLTIQRTQQEDSAVYLCASSLGHQETQYFGPGTRLLVL.

This clone was counted a single time. The chain combines TRBV18 with TRBJ2-5; a weak D match, TRBD2 (7 bases). The germline V gene has CDR1 KGHSH and CDR2 LQKENI. The germline V and J ends were trimmed by 3 bases and 0 bases, with 14 bases remaining between them. The CDR3 is 16 residues long. The CDR3 loop reads CASSPWGGRYQETQYF. CDR3 DNA: TGTGCCAGCTCACCCTGGGGGGGCCGGTACCAAGAGACCCAGTACTTC. The variable domain in full, completed from reference TRBV18 and TRBJ2-5, reads NAGVMQNPRHLVRRRGQEARLRCSPMKGHSHVYWYRQLPEEGLKFMVYLQKENIIDESGMPKERFSAEFPKEGPSILRIQQVVRGDSAAYFCASSPWGGRYQETQYFGPGTRLLVL.

The CDR3 DNA reads TGTGCCAGCAGCCAAGAAACGCGTGAAGCTTTCTTT. Encoded protein: CASSQETREAFF. The chain combines TRBV3-1 (or the pseudogene TRBV3-2) with TRBJ1-1; no reliable D call. V dropped 0 bases and J dropped 7 bases, with 6 bases sitting between them. Germline-derived CDR1 and CDR2 are LGHDT and YNNKEL (reference sequence). CDR3 length: 12 residues.

This sequence joins TRBV5-4 and TRBJ2-1, with 9 bases that match TRBD2. The CDR3 loop spans 17 amino acids. CDR1 is SGHNT, CDR2 YYREEE, per germline (reference sequence). J lost 8 bases, V lost 0 bases, and 12 bases had no gene match. In DNA, the CDR3 is TGTGCCAGCAGCTTGGCCCTCTGGGCTAGCGGGAACGATGAGCAGTTCTTC. Amino acids: CASSLALWASGNDEQFF.

The chain joins TRBV25-1 to TRBJ1-2, with 9 bases aligning to TRBD1. The germline V gene encodes CDR1 MGHDK and CDR2 SYGVNS. The CDR3 is made up of 14 amino acids. V shed 1 base, J shed 8 bases, and the junction held 5 bases outside the gene matches. In DNA, the CDR3 is TGTGCCAGCAGTGAATCCACAGGGGGCTTCGGCTACACCTTC. Its protein product is CASSESTGGFGYTF.

The chain joins TRBV7-2 to TRBJ1-1; unclear D gene. Trimming removed 1 base at V and 0 bases at J, with 9 bases between. Germline V gene data show CDR1 as SGHTA and CDR2 as FQGNSA. This CDR3 contains 15 residues. CDR3 sequence reads: CASSLVAGLNTEAFF. The CDR3 DNA follows: TGTGCCAGCAGCTTAGTTGCGGGATTGAACACTGAAGCTTTCTTT. The variable domain in full, completed from reference TRBV7-2 and TRBJ1-1, reads GAGVSQSPSNKVTEKGKDVELRCDPISGHTALYWYRQSLGQGLEFLIYFQGNSAPDKSGLPSDRFSAERTGGSVSTLTIQRTQQEDSAVYLCASSLVAGLNTEAFFGQGTRLTVV.